The 27 T cell receptor beta chains presented below share a single source sample, sequenced in a study of blood T cell repertoires in COVID-19. Clones were sequenced by immunoSEQ multiplex PCR, and TCRdb holds only the in-frame ones, with some missing. This sample carries approximately 300,000 clones, roughly 85% of them seen once, and the ten largest clones take under 6%. The sequenced sample consisted of PBMCs or T cells enriched from blood (not recorded which). The origin of the receptors is a woman aged 30 to 39 who had recovered from COVID-19.

V gene TRBV4-1 combines with J gene TRBJ1-2; no firm D call. The V gene's germline CDR1 is MGHRA and CDR2 YSYEKL. The CDR3 has 16 amino acids. Between the trimmed V and J ends, which lost 0 bases and 6 bases, there was a span of 17 bases. CDR3 loop: CASSQDSGRPHDGYTF. In DNA form, the CDR3 reads TGCGCCAGCAGCCAAGATTCAGGCCGCCCGCACGATGGCTACACCTTC.

V usage is TRBV7-9 and J usage is TRBJ1-2; a weak D match, TRBD1 (5 bases). Trimming pared 5 bases from V and 5 bases from J, leaving 12 bases between. CDR3 length: 13 residues. The germline gives CDR1 SEHNR, CDR2 FQNEAQ (reference sequence). CDR3 residues: CASSVTAGYGYTF. The DNA for the CDR3 is TGTGCCAGCAGCGTGACAGCCGGGTATGGCTACACCTTC.

In its sample, this clone was seen a few times. The rearrangement joins TRBV13 to TRBJ2-6, with unresolved D. V was shortened by 7 bases and J by 4 bases, with 8 bases between the two germline ends. Germline CDR1 PRHDT, CDR2 FYEKMQ (reference sequence). CDR3 length: 13 amino acids. DNA of the CDR3: TGTGCCAGCACCTTTCAGGGGGCCAACGTCCTGACTTTC. Amino acid sequence: CASTFQGANVLTF. Looking up the rest from reference TRBV13 and TRBJ2-6 gives the full variable domain: AAGVIQSPRHLIKEKRETATLKCYPIPRHDTVYWYQQGPGQDPQFLISFYEKMQSDKGSIPDRFSAQQFSDYHSELNMSSLELGDSALYFCASTFQGANVLTFGAGSRLTVL.

The genes are TRBV19 and TRBJ1-6; TRBD1 matches at 7 bases. The germline V gene encodes CDR1 LNHDA and CDR2 SQIVND (reference sequence). CDR3 length: 18 amino acids. The J segment lost 0 bases and the V segment lost 9 bases, leaving 14 bases of the junction unmatched. This CDR3 is CASGQDQSFSSYNSPLHF. CDR3 DNA: TGTGCCAGCGGACAGGACCAGAGTTTTAGCTCCTATAATTCACCCCTCCACTTT.

The chain is built from TRBV12-5 and TRBJ1-1; TRBD1 aligns across 8 bases. The CDR3 has 16 amino acids. Germline-derived CDR1 and CDR2 are LGHNT and FRNRAP. The ends lost 1 base at V and 1 base at J; junction bases unmatched: 5. DNA of the CDR3: TGTGCTAGTGGTTTGGGCCAGGGGGCCGGGAACACTGAAGCTTTCTTT. Translating gives CASGLGQGAGNTEAFF.

The rearrangement links TRBV19 to TRBJ1-2, with 7 bases identical to TRBD1. V was clipped by 5 bases and J by 3 bases; unmatched bases: 6. This CDR3 is built from 14 residues. Per germline, CDR1 LNHDA and CDR2 SQIVND (reference sequence). The CDR3 DNA sequence: TGTGCCAGTAGTTCGCGACAGGGATACTATGGCTACACCTTC. It codes for CASSSRQGYYGYTF.

This chain connects TRBV6-5 to TRBJ1-1, with 8 nucleotides matching TRBD1. The V gene's germline CDR1 is MNHEY and CDR2 SVGAGI. The CDR3 totals 12 residues. The trim removed 8 bases at V and 1 base at J, leaving 0 bases unmatched. The CDR3 DNA follows: TGTGCCAGCGACAGGGGGAACACTGAAGCTTTCTTT. This gives the protein CASDRGNTEAFF.

The rearrangement links TRBV29-1 to TRBJ1-1; TRBD1 is a possible D gene (6 bases). The V end lost 1 base, the J end lost 5 bases, and 14 bases lay between the germline ends. Germline-derived CDR1 and CDR2 are SQVTM and ANQGSEA. CDR3 length equals 14 residues. CDR3 loop: CSVEGPRGGTEAFF. The CDR3 DNA reads as TGCAGCGTTGAAGGTCCCAGGGGAGGGACTGAAGCTTTCTTT.

V is TRBV5-6 and J is TRBJ1-3; D uncertain. Trimming took 7 bases from V and 2 from J, leaving 13 bases between them. The CDR3 is 14 residues long. Per germline, CDR1 SGHDT and CDR2 YYEEEE. The CDR3 here is CASPRTETGNTIYF. The CDR3 DNA is TGTGCCAGCCCTCGTACAGAAACTGGAAACACCATATATTTT.

The gene calls are TRBV7-2 and TRBJ1-5; no firm D call. Germline CDR1 and CDR2: SGHTA and FQGNSA. V was pared by 5 bases and J by 4 bases, with 15 bases between. This CDR3 region has 15 residues. This CDR3 is CASSRHRSSNQPQHF. The CDR3 nucleotides read TGTGCCAGCAGCAGACACAGAAGCAGTAATCAGCCCCAGCATTTT.

CDR3 protein: CASSSGTLVSGKLFF. The CDR3 nucleotides are TGTGCCAGCAGCAGCGGGACACTGGTCTCCGGGAAACTGTTTTTT. The rearrangement links TRBV11-2 to TRBJ1-4, with a weak D call TRBD1 (6 bases). Germline V gene sequence: CDR1 SGHAT, CDR2 FQNNGV. Trimming removed 5 bases at V and 11 bases at J, with 21 bases between. CDR3 size: 15 residues. The full variable domain, its missing parts supplied by reference TRBV11-2 and TRBJ1-4, is EAGVAQSPRYKIIEKRQSVAFWCNPISGHATLYWYQQILGQGPKLLIQFQNNGVVDDSQLPKDRFSAERLKGVDSTLKIQPAKLEDSAVYLCASSSGTLVSGKLFFGSGTQLSVL.

CDR3 region: CSVAGASNQPQHF. CDR3 nucleotides: TGCAGCGTTGCAGGGGCTAGCAATCAGCCCCAGCATTTT. The rearrangement joins TRBV29-1 to TRBJ1-5, with D tentatively TRBD1 (6 bases). CDR3 length equals 13 residues. The V gene's germline CDR1 is SQVTM and CDR2 ANQGSEA. Trimming removed 4 bases from V and 0 bases from J, with 7 bases in between.

The chain joins TRBV15 to TRBJ2-1; D not resolved. V gave up 2 bases and J gave up 2 bases, with 13 bases separating them. The CDR3 loop spans 16 amino acids. The germline V gene encodes CDR1 LNHNV and CDR2 YYDKDF (reference sequence). For the CDR3, the DNA is TGTGCCACCAGCAGACCCCTCGGTAACGCCTACAATGAGCAGTTCTTC. Its protein is CATSRPLGNAYNEQFF.

This clone was seen ten or more times. The V gene is TRBV6-5, the J gene TRBJ1-1, with 7 bases identical to TRBD1. J was trimmed by 1 base and V by 6 bases; bases with no gene match: 5. The CDR3 totals 14 residues. Germline V gene sequence: CDR1 MNHEY, CDR2 SVGAGI. The CDR3 DNA reads as TGTGCCAGCAGGACCGGACAGGAGAACACTGAAGCTTTCTTT. This translates into CASRTGQENTEAFF.

DNA for the CDR3: TGTGCCATCACCGACCGGGCAGGGGTCACCGGGGAGCTGTTTTTT. Its protein is CAITDRAGVTGELFF. This chain links TRBV10-3 with TRBJ2-2; tentative D call: TRBD1 (6 bases). Germline V CDR1 and CDR2: ENHRY, SYGVKD. The length of the CDR3 is 15 residues. V lost 7 bases and J 4 bases, leaving 16 bases between the germline ends.

This clone has only one observation. J is TRBJ2-5 and V is TRBV7-6; TRBD1 is a possible D gene (5 bases). Germline lookup yields CDR1 SGHVS and CDR2 FNYEAQ. Trimming left V 5 bases short and J 5 bases short, with 15 bases between. CDR3 length: 14 residues. CDR3 amino acids: CASSATGIGETQYF. Here the CDR3 DNA reads TGTGCCAGCAGCGCAACAGGTATCGGCGAGACCCAGTACTTC.

V gene TRBV30 combines with J gene TRBJ1-2; TRBD1 might be the D (6 bases). The length of the CDR3 is 14 residues. CDR1 is GTSNPN and CDR2 is SVGIG in the germline V gene (reference sequence). Trimming left V 8 bases short and J 3 bases short, with 19 bases between. The CDR3 bases are TGTGCCGGCCAGGGGCAGTCATCCTACTATGGCTACACCTTC. Amino acid sequence: CAGQGQSSYYGYTF.

This clone was seen once. The V and J genes are TRBV6-5 and TRBJ1-2; D may be TRBD1 (5 bases). V lost 0 bases and J 8 bases, leaving 16 bases between the germline ends. CDR3 length: 15 amino acids. The germline CDR1 and CDR2 sequences are MNHEY and SVGAGI. The CDR3 protein is CASSYSTSGGGGYTF. The CDR3 nucleotides read TGTGCCAGCAGTTACTCGACCTCGGGGGGAGGCGGCTACACCTTC.

J is TRBJ1-2 and V is TRBV7-9; D is perhaps TRBD1 (5 bases). CDR3 length: 12 residues. The V gene's germline CDR1 is SEHNR and CDR2 FQNEAQ (reference sequence). Between the trimmed V and J ends, which lost 5 bases and 4 bases, there was a span of 8 bases. CDR3 DNA sequence: TGTGCCAGCAGCAGACAGAGCTATGGCTACACCTTC. This encodes CASSRQSYGYTF.

This rearrangement joins TRBV19 to TRBJ2-3; 7 nucleotides line up with TRBD1. The length of the CDR3 is 13 residues. V gave up 6 bases and J gave up 4 bases; unmatched junction bases: 4. CDR1 and CDR2 (germline): LNHDA, SQIVND (reference sequence). Written as DNA, the CDR3 is TGTGCCAGTAGGTCCGGACAGGCAGATACGCAGTATTTT. It yields the protein CASRSGQADTQYF.

The rearrangement links TRBV5-1 to TRBJ2-1; TRBD2 matches 11 bases. J was trimmed by 2 bases and V by 4 bases; bases with no gene match: 2. The CDR3 is 15 amino acids. Germline CDR1 SGHRS, CDR2 YFSETQ. In DNA, the CDR3 is TGCGCCAGCAGCGGGGGACTAGCGGCCTACAATGAGCAGTTCTTC. This gives the protein CASSGGLAAYNEQFF.

The chain combines TRBV4-1 with TRBJ1-2; 8 bases agree with TRBD1. The germline V gene encodes CDR1 MGHRA and CDR2 YSYEKL. CDR3 size: 15 residues. With 4 bases clipped from V and 4 bases from J, the junction kept 8 bases outside the gene matches. DNA for the CDR3: TGCGCCAGCAGCCCAAACCCGGACAGGGCCTATGGCTACACCTTC. This gives the protein CASSPNPDRAYGYTF.

The chain recombines TRBV5-8 with TRBJ2-3, with a tentative D call TRBD2 (7 bases). CDR3 length: 15 residues. Looked up from germline, CDR1 is SGHTS and CDR2 is YDEGEE. V lost 4 bases, J lost 7 bases, and 19 bases lay in between. CDR3 loop: CASSPLVGGLYTQYF. The DNA for the CDR3 is TGTGCCAGCAGCCCCCTTGTGGGGGGGCTTTATACGCAGTATTTT.

The J gene is TRBJ1-1, the V gene TRBV4-3; 12 bases are a match to TRBD1. The V and J ends lost 3 bases and 2 bases, in that order; junction bases with no gene match: 10. Germline loops: CDR1 LGHNA, CDR2 YSLEER. The CDR3 sequence is 18 residues long. The CDR3: CASSQDPGQGAGNTEAFF. In nucleotides, the CDR3 is TGCGCCAGCAGCCAGGACCCGGGACAGGGGGCTGGAAACACTGAAGCTTTCTTT.

The chain employs TRBV20-1 and TRBJ1-2; TRBD1 might be the D (6 bases). Per germline, CDR1 DFQATT and CDR2 SNEGSKA (reference sequence). Trimming stripped 5 bases from V and 4 bases from J, with 8 bases between. This CDR3 region has 11 residues. The CDR3 region is CSAGRGYGYTF. CDR3 nucleotide sequence: TGCAGTGCTGGCAGGGGCTATGGCTACACCTTC.

The chain joins TRBV30 to TRBJ2-7, with TRBD1 identical over 8 bases. J gave up 2 bases and V 3 bases, and 6 bases lay outside the gene matches. CDR1 is GTSNPN and CDR2 is SVGIG in the germline V gene (reference sequence). The CDR3 loop spans 14 amino acids. The chain's CDR3 is CAWRAQGAAYEQYF. The CDR3 DNA reads TGTGCCTGGAGGGCGCAGGGGGCCGCCTACGAGCAGTACTTC. The entire variable domain, with the rest obtained from reference TRBV30 and TRBJ2-7, is as follows: SQTIHQWPATLVQPVGSPLSLECTVEGTSNPNLYWYRQAAGRGLQLLFYSVGIGQISSEVPQNLSASRPQDRQFILSSKKLLLSDSGFYLCAWRAQGAAYEQYFGPGTRLTVT.

The V and J genes are TRBV2 and TRBJ1-4; 8 bases are shared with TRBD1. Germline V gives CDR1 SNHLY, CDR2 FYNNEI. The ends lost 5 bases at V and 7 bases at J; junction bases unmatched: 12. CDR3 length equals 16 residues. The chain's CDR3 is CASSLDRVSSGEKLFF. DNA for the CDR3: TGTGCCAGCAGTCTGGACAGGGTGTCTTCTGGTGAAAAACTGTTTTTT.